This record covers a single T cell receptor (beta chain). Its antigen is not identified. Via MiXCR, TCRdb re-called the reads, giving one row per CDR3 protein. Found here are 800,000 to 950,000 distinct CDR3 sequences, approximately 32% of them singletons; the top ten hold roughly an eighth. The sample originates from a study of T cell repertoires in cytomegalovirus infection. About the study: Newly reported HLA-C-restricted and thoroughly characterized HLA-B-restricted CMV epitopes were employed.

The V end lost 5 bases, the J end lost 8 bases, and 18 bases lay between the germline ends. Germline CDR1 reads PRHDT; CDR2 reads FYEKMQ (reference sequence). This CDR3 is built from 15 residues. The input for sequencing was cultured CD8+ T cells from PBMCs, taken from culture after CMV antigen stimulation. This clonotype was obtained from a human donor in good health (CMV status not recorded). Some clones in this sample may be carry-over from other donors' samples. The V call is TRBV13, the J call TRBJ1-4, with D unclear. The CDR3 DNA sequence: TGTGCCAGCAGCCCCGCTAGAAGAGAGGGAGAAAAACTGTTTTTT. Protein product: CASSPARREGEKLFF.